One sample yielded the 30 T cell receptor beta chains listed below, sequenced in a study of T cells in Graves' hyperthyroidism and ophthalmopathy. Using RNA transcripts as the source, TCR beta CDR3 regions were amplified. An initial round of RT-PCR targeting the TCR CDR3 relied on the HTBI primer set. From the multiplex PCR reads, TCRdb called clonotypes with MiXCR, one entry per CDR3 protein. The sample carries under 700,000 distinct CDR3 sequences, around 45% recorded once. Sequenced input: peripheral blood or thyroid tissue (not recorded which). The receptors were gathered from a woman aged 18-29 years with Graves' hyperthyroidism.

The rearrangement uses TRBV25-1 and TRBJ2-7; 7 bases are a match to TRBD1. The CDR3 extends over 14 amino acids. V shed 3 bases and J 3 bases; nucleotides not matched to a gene: 5. Germline CDR1 MGHDK, CDR2 SYGVNS. The CDR3 here is CASSETGFYYEQYF. The DNA of the CDR3 is TGTGCCAGCAGTGAGACAGGGTTCTACTACGAGCAGTACTTC.

The chain has TRBV2 and TRBJ1-2; TRBD1 matches 8 bases. CDR3 length: 15 residues. CDR1 and CDR2 from the germline V gene are SNHLY and FYNNEI. V shed 5 bases, J shed 3 bases, and the junction held 8 bases outside the gene matches. CDR3 sequence (DNA): TGTGCCAGCAGTATAGGGACAGGCAATTACTATGGCTACACCTTC. Translating it yields CASSIGTGNYYGYTF.

The table lists this clonotype with a few counts. V and J are TRBV20-1 and TRBJ2-5; TRBD2 matches 9 bases. V trimming: 0 bases; J trimming: 3 bases; junction bases outside the gene matches: 5. This CDR3 has 15 residues. Germline V gene data show CDR1 as DFQATT and CDR2 as SNEGSKA (reference sequence). The CDR3 DNA follows: TGCAGTGCTAGAGAGATTTTAGCGGGGGAAGAGACCCAGTACTTC. Amino acid sequence: CSAREILAGEETQYF.

This clonotype was seen repeatedly, ten times or more. This rearrangement joins TRBV24-1 to TRBJ1-6, with TRBD1 identical over 7 bases. The germline V gene has CDR1 KGHDR and CDR2 SFDVKD. With V trimmed by 6 bases and J by 8 bases, 6 bases remained unmatched. This CDR3 has 14 residues. The CDR3 protein is CATSPRGLDSPLHF. CDR3 nucleotides: TGTGCCACCAGTCCCAGGGGGTTGGATTCACCCCTCCACTTT.

The genes are TRBV5-5 and TRBJ2-7; weak D call: TRBD2 (5 bases). Trimming removed 0 bases at V and 7 bases at J, with 17 bases between. CDR3 length: 15 residues. Germline values: CDR1 SGHKS, CDR2 YYEKEE (reference sequence). Here the CDR3 reads CASSLESTTRGEQYF. CDR3 DNA sequence: TGTGCCAGCAGCTTGGAGTCGACGACCCGGGGAGAGCAGTACTTC. Drawing the rest from reference TRBV5-5 and TRBJ2-7, the complete variable domain is DAGVTQSPTHLIKTRGQQVTLRCSPISGHKSVSWYQQVLGQGPQFIFQYYEKEERGRGNFPDRFSARQFPNYSSELNVNALLLGDSALYLCASSLESTTRGEQYFGPGTRLTVT.

A word on this clonotype: With a much larger clone just one base away, this may be a read error. The J gene is TRBJ1-4, the V gene TRBV7-8; possible D gene TRBD1, 6 bases. Trimming stripped 8 bases from V and 7 bases from J, with 17 bases between. Germline values: CDR1 SGHVS, CDR2 FQNEAQ. This CDR3 contains 14 residues. The CDR3, as DNA: TGTGCCAGCGGATCCGGACAGCCTAGTGAAAAACTGTTTTTT. The encoded protein is CASGSGQPSEKLFF.

This clonotype has ten or more counts. This CDR3 reads CASSLGGDSPLHF. The CDR3 bases are TGTGCCAGCAGCTTAGGGGGGGACTCACCCCTCCACTTT. The chain recombines TRBV7-9 with TRBJ1-6, with D possibly matching TRBD1 (5 bases). CDR1 SEHNR and CDR2 FQNEAQ come from the germline V gene (reference sequence). V lost 1 base, J lost 10 bases, and 8 bases lay in between. The CDR3 extends over 13 amino acids.

The sample holds many counts of this clonotype. CDR3: CASSLGDREETQYF. The CDR3 DNA sequence: TGTGCCAGCAGCTTAGGGGACAGGGAAGAGACCCAGTACTTC. The chain has TRBV7-9 and TRBJ2-5; TRBD1 aligns across 9 bases. From germline, CDR1 is SEHNR and CDR2 FQNEAQ (reference sequence). Trimming cost V 1 base and J 3 bases; bases outside gene matches: 0. The CDR3 contains 14 residues.

This clonotype has a single count. The chain joins TRBV15 to TRBJ2-7; 11 nucleotides agree with TRBD2. Germline values: CDR1 LNHNV, CDR2 YYDKDF (reference sequence). With 7 bases clipped from V and 4 bases from J, the junction kept 9 bases outside the gene matches. There are 15 residues in the CDR3. CDR3 nucleotide sequence: TGTGCCACCACTAGCAATAGCGGGAGGGGATACGAGCAGTACTTC. It yields the protein CATTSNSGRGYEQYF. The full variable domain, completed using reference TRBV15 and TRBJ2-7, is DAMVIQNPRYQVTQFGKPVTLSCSQTLNHNVMYWYQQKSSQAPKLLFHYYDKDFNNEADTPDNFQSRRPNTSFCFLDIRSPGLGDTAMYLCATTSNSGRGYEQYFGPGTRLTVT.

The CDR3 sequence is CASSFYSGNTIYF. The CDR3 region has the DNA TGTGCCAGCAGCTTTTATTCTGGAAACACCATATATTTT. The chain couples TRBV7-9 to TRBJ1-3, with D unclear. This CDR3 has 13 residues. Germline-derived CDR1 and CDR2 are SEHNR and FQNEAQ (reference sequence). V gave up 3 bases and J gave up 1 base, with 4 bases separating them.

In this sample, this clonotype turned up many times. The chain links TRBV19 to TRBJ1-2, with 8 bases identical to TRBD1. The CDR3 is made up of 15 amino acids. The V gene's germline CDR1 is LNHDA and CDR2 SQIVND (reference sequence). The V gene end was trimmed by 4 bases and the J gene end by 3 bases; junction bases not matched to a gene: 7. CDR3 DNA: TGTGCCAGTAGTAGGGACAGGACAGCGGACTATGGCTACACCTTC. Protein product: CASSRDRTADYGYTF.

The chain links TRBV7-9 to TRBJ2-7, with 9 bases matching TRBD1. The length of the CDR3 is 14 residues. V lost 6 bases to trimming and J lost 3 bases; unmatched junction nucleotides: 6. CDR1 and CDR2 from the germline V gene are SEHNR and FQNEAQ (reference sequence). The CDR3, as DNA: TGTGCCAGCAGTACGACAGGGGGAGGCTACGAGCAGTACTTC. Translation: CASSTTGGGYEQYF. Drawing the rest from reference TRBV7-9 and TRBJ2-7, the complete variable domain is DTGVSQNPRHKITKRGQNVTFRCDPISEHNRLYWYRQTLGQGPEFLTYFQNEAQLEKSRLLSDRFSAERPKGSFSTLEIQRTEQGDSAMYLCASSTTGGGYEQYFGPGTRLTVT.

This clonotype was found many times. This chain uses TRBV7-8 with TRBJ2-7, with D tentatively TRBD1 (5 bases). This CDR3 spans 13 amino acids. The V and J ends lost 5 bases and 5 bases respectively, with 13 bases between them. Germline V gene sequence: CDR1 SGHVS, CDR2 FQNEAQ. The CDR3 DNA sequence: TGTGCCAGCAGCGAAGGGGCAGGAGACGAGCAGTACTTC. It encodes CASSEGAGDEQYF.

Remarks on this clonotype: A read error is possible here, since a much larger clone lies one base away. The chain couples TRBV7-9 to TRBJ2-7, with D perhaps TRBD1 or TRBD2 (5 bases each). The CDR3 has 13 amino acids. In germline, CDR1 is SEHNR, CDR2 FQNEAQ (reference sequence). The CDR3 DNA reads TGTGCCAGCAGTCGGGACCCGTTCTACGGGCAGTACTTC. Amino acids: CASSRDPFYGQYF.

The gene calls are TRBV11-1 and TRBJ2-7; D is perhaps TRBD1 (6 bases). This CDR3 has 12 amino acids. Deletions cut 5 bases from V and 4 bases from J, with 9 bases between. CDR1 is SGHAT, CDR2 FQDESV, per germline (reference sequence). The CDR3 bases are TGTGCCAGCAGCATTACAGGGTACGAGCAGTACTTC. It encodes CASSITGYEQYF.

Worth noting for this clonotype: This may come from a read error, since a much larger clone is one base off. This sequence joins TRBV2 and TRBJ2-5, with no clear D. The CDR3 totals 13 residues. The germline V gene has CDR1 SNHLY and CDR2 FYNNEI. The V end lost 0 bases, the J end lost 4 bases, and 6 bases lay between the germline ends. In nucleotides, the CDR3 is TGTGCCAGCAGTGAAGCCAGTTTAGAGACCCAGTACTTC. This sequence encodes CASSEASLETQYF.

This clonotype has at least ten counts. This sequence joins TRBV20-1 and TRBJ2-7, with D perhaps matching TRBD1 (6 bases). This CDR3 comprises 13 residues. Germline V CDR1 and CDR2: DFQATT, SNEGSKA (reference sequence). V was pared by 3 bases and J by 2 bases, with 11 bases between. The CDR3 here is CSASNRATYEQYF. DNA of the CDR3: TGCAGTGCTAGCAACAGGGCAACCTACGAGCAGTACTTC.

This clonotype was found many times. The chain carries TRBV29-1 and TRBJ1-2; no definite D call. Deletions cut 0 bases from V and 8 bases from J, with 13 bases between. The CDR3 runs 13 residues. Looked up from germline, CDR1 is SQVTM and CDR2 is ANQGSEA. The CDR3 reads CSVEEGRVRGYTF. The CDR3 DNA is TGCAGCGTTGAAGAGGGGAGGGTACGCGGCTACACCTTC.

The chain employs TRBV7-6 and TRBJ1-3; no reliable D call. The CDR3 totals 13 residues. Germline V gene data show CDR1 as SGHVS and CDR2 as FNYEAQ. V was pared by 1 base and J by 5 bases, with 6 bases between. The CDR3 region has the DNA TGTGCCAGCAGCTTAGAAGTTCGAAACACCATATATTTT. As protein: CASSLEVRNTIYF.

This clonotype was seen only a few times. V and J are TRBV19 and TRBJ1-1; no clear D gene. CDR3 length: 14 amino acids. Germline V gives CDR1 LNHDA, CDR2 SQIVND (reference sequence). Trimming left V 8 bases short and J 6 bases short, with 19 bases between. CDR3 coding DNA: TGTGCCAGTGAGGACCTAACTCTCCCCCCTGAAGCTTTCTTT. Translation: CASEDLTLPPEAFF.

This clonotype has a handful of counts. One junction end does not reproduce the germline sequence, and a read error may be involved. The chain recombines TRBV7-2 with TRBJ2-5; D tentatively fits TRBD1 or TRBD2 (5 bases each). CDR3 length: 16 amino acids. CDR1 SGHTA and CDR2 FQGNSA come from the germline V gene. The CDR3 loop is CASSQLRDASGRTQYF. The CDR3 DNA is TGCGCCAGCAGCCAATTACGGGACGCTTCGGGGAGGACCCAGTACTTC.

Regarding this clonotype: Its ends do not fully match the called genes, so a read error is possible. The chain has TRBV7-9 and TRBJ2-6; TRBD1 agrees at 8 bases. Germline CDR1 SEHNR, CDR2 FQNEAQ (reference sequence). The CDR3 is 13 amino acids. This CDR3 is CASSEDRAATEAF. In DNA, the CDR3 is TGTGCCAGCAGTGAGGACAGGGCCGCAACTGAAGCTTTC.

V usage is TRBV7-8 and J usage is TRBJ2-7; D remains ambiguous. Germline V gene sequence: CDR1 SGHVS, CDR2 FQNEAQ. The CDR3 runs 15 residues. Trimming removed 1 base at V and 8 bases at J, with 18 bases between. The CDR3 region is CASSLEGRNLLKQYF. The CDR3, as DNA: TGTGCCAGCAGCTTAGAGGGCAGGAACCTCTTAAAGCAGTACTTC. Full variable domain (missing parts from reference TRBV7-8 and TRBJ2-7): GAGVSQSPRYKVAKRGQDVALRCDPISGHVSLFWYQQALGQGPEFLTYFQNEAQLDKSGLPSDRFFAERPEGSVSTLKIQRTQQEDSAVYLCASSLEGRNLLKQYFGPGTRLTVT.

This clonotype was recorded a few times. The chain has TRBV19 and TRBJ1-5; D may be TRBD1 (5 bases). Trimming left V 3 bases short and J 4 bases short, with 10 bases between. The germline gives CDR1 LNHDA, CDR2 SQIVND (reference sequence). This CDR3 region has 14 residues. The CDR3 here is CASSIIRGNQPQHF. CDR3 coding DNA: TGTGCCAGTAGTATCATTCGGGGGAATCAGCCCCAGCATTTT.

The chain is built from TRBV7-3 and TRBJ1-1; the D is unclear. The CDR3 is 14 residues long. V was cut by 3 bases and J by 7 bases, with 15 bases left in between. CDR1 SGHTA and CDR2 FQGTGA come from the germline V gene. The CDR3 DNA is TGTGCCAGCAGCTTCCTCGGAAGGGCCCATGAAGCTTTCTTT. This sequence encodes CASSFLGRAHEAFF.

In its sample, this clonotype was seen many times. As DNA, the CDR3 is TGTGCCAGCAGCTTAAATCGACGTGGGGGAGATTCACCCCTCCACTTT. Residues: CASSLNRRGGDSPLHF. The chain recombines TRBV7-9 with TRBJ1-6; tentatively, D is TRBD1 (5 bases). V lost 2 bases and J lost 8, with 16 bases in between. CDR3 length: 16 amino acids. CDR1 is SEHNR and CDR2 is FQNEAQ in the germline V gene (reference sequence). Supplemented by reference TRBV7-9 and TRBJ1-6, the full variable domain reads DTGVSQNPRHKITKRGQNVTFRCDPISEHNRLYWYRQTLGQGPEFLTYFQNEAQLEKSRLLSDRFSAERPKGSFSTLEIQRTEQGDSAMYLCASSLNRRGGDSPLHFGNGTRLTVT.

The chain employs TRBV19 and TRBJ2-7; 13 nucleotides align to TRBD2. V lost 4 bases, J lost 5 bases, and 11 bases stayed unmatched. CDR3 length equals 17 residues. Germline V gene data show CDR1 as LNHDA and CDR2 as SQIVND (reference sequence). The CDR3 region is CASSTTGLAGMANEQYF. CDR3 bases: TGTGCCAGTAGTACCACGGGACTAGCGGGAATGGCCAACGAGCAGTACTTC.

About this clonotype: No conserved phenylalanine or tryptophan is present at the end of the CDR3, so a read error is the likely explanation. The V call is TRBV6-1, the J call TRBJ1-2, with 8 bases aligning to TRBD1. V dropped 5 bases and J dropped 0; count of bases not matched to a gene: 2. This CDR3 has 14 amino acids. CDR1 and CDR2 (germline): MNHNS, SASEGT. The CDR3 DNA is TGTGCCAGCAGTCGGGACAGGACTAACTATGGCTACACCCTC. This sequence encodes CASSRDRTNYGYTL.

This clonotype was seen many times. The chain recombines TRBV7-8 with TRBJ1-5; unclear D gene. The CDR3 spans 14 residues. CDR1 and CDR2 (germline): SGHVS, FQNEAQ. Trimming removed 4 bases from V and 6 bases from J, with 13 bases in between. The CDR3 sequence: CASSSGSVPQPQHF. The CDR3 DNA follows: TGTGCCAGCAGCTCCGGGAGTGTCCCTCAGCCCCAGCATTTT.

The V call is TRBV6-5, the J call TRBJ1-3; 7 bases fit TRBD1. CDR1 is MNHEY and CDR2 is SVGAGI in the germline V gene. Trimming took 6 bases from V and 8 from J; bases not matched to a gene: 7. The CDR3 consists of 13 residues. The CDR3, as DNA: TGTGCCAGCAGGGAGACAGGGACCGACACCATATATTTT. Translating gives CASRETGTDTIYF.